These T cell receptor beta chains were read from a single sample in a study of cytotoxic CD8 clonotypes in ibrutinib-treated CLL. Libraries were prepared by immunoSEQ multiplex PCR; TCRdb keeps only in-frame clonotypes and omits some of them. Counted here are roughly 180,000 clones, under 85% occurring once; the ten biggest clones make up about 5%. Sequencing was performed on PBMCs, taken after 24 months of ibrutinib treatment. The receptors shown here come from a human donor with chronic lymphocytic leukemia. CDR3s include the opening cysteine and the closing phenylalanine or tryptophan. A D gene is named only where the DNA matches it firmly. Where a row states a size, it is once, few, many or the class of an expanded clone; other rows omit it.

TGTGCCAGTAGTAACAGGGTTCTGAGCAATCAGCCCCAGCATTTT,CASSNRVLSNQPQHF,15,TRBV19,-,-,TRBJ1-5
TGTGCCAGCAGCGAGGCCGGGGGGCGGGAGACCCAGTACTTC,CASSEAGGRETQYF,14,TRBV5-4,medium-sized,-,TRBJ2-5
TGTGCCAGCACCACAGGATACTCCTACAATGAGCAGTTCTTC,CASTTGYSYNEQFF,14,TRBV6-1,-,-,TRBJ2-1
TGTGCCAGCAGCTTAGCAGGGATTTCCTACGAGCAGTACTTC,CASSLAGISYEQYF,14,TRBV11-3,-,-,TRBJ2-7
TGCACCAGCATCCCCGGACTTCCAAACACCGGGGAGCTGTTTTTT,CTSIPGLPNTGELFF,15,TRBV1,once,-,TRBJ2-2
TGTGCCAGCTCCCCCGGGACAGGGGACAATGAGCAGTTCTTC,CASSPGTGDNEQFF,14,TRBV18,-,TRBD1,TRBJ2-1
TGCGCCAGCAGCCACACAGGGATAGATACGCAGTATTTT,CASSHTGIDTQYF,13,TRBV5-1,few,-,TRBJ2-3
TGTGCCAGCAGTGAAGGACGGCAGATCTCTGGAAACACCATATATTTT,CASSEGRQISGNTIYF,16,TRBV6-1,-,-,TRBJ1-3
TGTGCCAGTAGTATAGCGGAGGGCTATGGCTACACCTTC,CASSIAEGYGYTF,13,TRBV19,-,-,TRBJ1-2
TGTGCCAGCAGTTTATGGGGGCATACGCAGTATTTT,CASSLWGHTQYF,12,TRBV27,-,-,TRBJ2-3